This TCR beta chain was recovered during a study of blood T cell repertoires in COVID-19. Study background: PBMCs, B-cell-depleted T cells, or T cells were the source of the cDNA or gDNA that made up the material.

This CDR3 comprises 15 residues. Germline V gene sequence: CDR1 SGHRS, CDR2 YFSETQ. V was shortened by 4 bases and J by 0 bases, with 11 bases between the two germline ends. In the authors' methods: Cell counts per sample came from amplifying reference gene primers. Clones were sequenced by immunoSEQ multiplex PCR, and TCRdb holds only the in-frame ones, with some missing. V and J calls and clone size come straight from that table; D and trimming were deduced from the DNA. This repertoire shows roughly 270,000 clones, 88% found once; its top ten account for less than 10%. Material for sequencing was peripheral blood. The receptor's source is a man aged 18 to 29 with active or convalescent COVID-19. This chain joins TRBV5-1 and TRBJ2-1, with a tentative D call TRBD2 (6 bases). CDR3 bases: TGCGCCAGCAGCCCGGAGGGAAGCTCCTACAATGAGCAGTTCTTC. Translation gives CASSPEGSSYNEQFF.